This TCR beta chain was sequenced in a study of cytomegalovirus exposure and HLA in healthy donors. This clone was detected only once. Its antigen is not identified. Points from the study as a whole: The authors excluded some V segments, including TRBV6-2 and TRBV6-3, as indistinguishable.

The CDR3 covers 12 residues. Trimming stripped 3 bases from V and 13 bases from J, with 12 bases between. Per the germline V gene, CDR1 is MGHDK and CDR2 is SYGVNS. The PCR ran on 60 Vbeta and 13 Jbeta primers. Sequenced by immunoSEQ multiplex PCR; TCRdb stores in-frame clones only, minus some. The repertoire holds roughly 78,000 clones, with around 64% as singletons. The sequence was obtained from a man aged 40-50 years in good health and CMV-seropositive. The gene calls are TRBV25-1 and TRBJ1-4; possible D gene TRBD1, 5 bases. Input material: PBMCs. CDR3 bases: TGTGCCAGCAGTGAGGGGCGGGGGAGACTGTTTTTT. Translating it yields CASSEGRGRLFF.